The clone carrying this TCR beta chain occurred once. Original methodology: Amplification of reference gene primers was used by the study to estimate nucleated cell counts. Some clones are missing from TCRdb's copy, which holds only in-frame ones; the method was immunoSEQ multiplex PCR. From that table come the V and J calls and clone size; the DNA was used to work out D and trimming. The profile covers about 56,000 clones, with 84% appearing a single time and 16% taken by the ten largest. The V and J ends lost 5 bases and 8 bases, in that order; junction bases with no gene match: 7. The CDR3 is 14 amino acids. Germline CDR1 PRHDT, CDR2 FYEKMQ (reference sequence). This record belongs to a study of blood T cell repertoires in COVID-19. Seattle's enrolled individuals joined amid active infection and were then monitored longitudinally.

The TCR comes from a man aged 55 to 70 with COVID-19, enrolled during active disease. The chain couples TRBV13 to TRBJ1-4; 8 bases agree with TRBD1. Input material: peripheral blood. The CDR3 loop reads CASSADREREKLFF. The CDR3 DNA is TGTGCCAGCAGCGCGGACAGGGAACGCGAAAAACTGTTTTTT.